Following are 12 T cell receptor beta chains from one sample sequenced in a study of monozygotic twins with inflammatory bowel disease. Each CDR3 protein gets one entry in TCRdb, which reprocessed the 5' RACE reads and gives no DNA. This sample carries some 99,000 distinct CDR3 sequences, with roughly 12% going to the ten biggest clones. Sequencing was done on a sample of blood. All receptors derive from a human donor with ulcerative colitis or Crohn's disease, or a healthy co-twin of an affected twin (not recorded which).

This rearrangement joins TRBV12-3 or TRBV12-4 to TRBJ1-1; TCRdb designates TRBD1, a call that cannot be tested without DNA. This CDR3 is 12 amino acids long. The CDR3 is CASSFRSPQAFF.

The chain is built from TRBV6-2 or TRBV6-3 and TRBJ1-5. The CDR3 sequence is 12 residues long. The germline V gene encodes CDR1 MNHEY and CDR2 SVGEGT. The CDR3 sequence: CASNQPNQPQHF.

J is TRBJ2-1 and V is TRBV29-1. The CDR3 has 13 amino acids. Germline CDR1 SQVTM, CDR2 ANQGSEA. CDR3 in amino acids: CSASRSSYNEQFF.

The chain is built from TRBV5-6 and TRBJ2-7; TCRdb designates TRBD1, a call that cannot be tested without DNA. Germline loops: CDR1 SGHDT, CDR2 YYEEEE. The CDR3 consists of 14 residues. The CDR3: CASSQGQYVYEQYF.

The rearrangement joins TRBV18 to TRBJ2-2. From germline, CDR1 is KGHSH and CDR2 LQKENI. There are 13 residues in the CDR3. The CDR3 loop is CASSPPNTGELFF.

The CDR3 protein is CASSSTGQFAGANVLTF. This chain connects TRBV12-3 or TRBV12-4 to TRBJ2-6; checking the TCRdb D call of TRBD1 is not possible without DNA. CDR3 size: 17 residues.

The chain links TRBV7-3 to TRBJ2-2; the TRBD2 assignment by TCRdb is unverifiable without DNA. Germline V gene lookup returns CDR1 SGHTA and CDR2 FQGTGA. This CDR3 has 21 amino acids. The CDR3 loop is CASSLTGLGDPYNRPTGELFF.

The chain combines TRBV5-5 with TRBJ1-2. The germline CDR1 and CDR2 sequences are SGHKS and YYEKEE (reference sequence). The CDR3 is made up of 11 amino acids. The CDR3 spells CASSSAGGDTF.

The rearrangement uses TRBV24-1 and TRBJ2-2; TCRdb indicates TRBD1, and absent DNA this call remains unverified. Germline CDR1 KGHDR, CDR2 SFDVKD. CDR3 length: 14 residues. CDR3 sequence reads: CATSDFGGPGELFF.

This rearrangement joins TRBV28 to TRBJ1-5; TCRdb gives TRBD1 as the D gene, but with no DNA this cannot be confirmed. Germline CDR1 and CDR2: MDHEN and SYDVKM. The CDR3 has 16 amino acids. Here the CDR3 reads CASSLWEGGTDQPQHF.

J is TRBJ1-2 and V is TRBV2; TCRdb selects TRBD1, and the lack of DNA leaves this call unchecked. This CDR3 has 12 amino acids. Germline V gene lookup returns CDR1 SNHLY and CDR2 FYNNEI. CDR3 protein: CASRGRGYGYTF.

The gene calls are TRBV28 and TRBJ2-7; the D gene TCRdb calls, TRBD1, cannot be checked with no DNA. Germline V gene lookup returns CDR1 MDHEN and CDR2 SYDVKM. This CDR3 is built from 15 residues. CDR3 residues: CASSLSPGTTYEQYF.